The present entry profiles one TCR beta chain with its context. This record belongs to a study of shared clonotypes between healthy human individuals. The method was immunoSEQ multiplex PCR; TCRdb's version includes in-frame clones alone and lacks a portion of them. The repertoire holds 850,000 to 1,200,000 clones, with around 74% as singletons. The clonotype was recovered from a man between 18 and 29 years old in good health. Sequencing was performed on memory CD4+ T cells sorted from blood. Subset: CD45RA-negative fraction.

This CDR3 is CASSPLGAQGGYNEQFF. CDR3 in DNA: TGTGCCAGCTCACCATTGGGAGCCCAAGGGGGCTACAATGAGCAGTTCTTC. The chain links TRBV18 to TRBJ2-1; D is possibly TRBD1 (6 bases). V was shortened by 2 bases and J by 3 bases, with 17 bases between the two germline ends. CDR3 length equals 17 residues. Germline CDR1 reads KGHSH; CDR2 reads LQKENI.